These T cell receptor beta chains were read from a single sample in a study of T cell changes during pregnancy in multiple sclerosis. TCRdb's copy holds only in-frame clones and misses some; the assay was immunoSEQ multiplex PCR. This sample has 50,000 or so clones, with 85% to 95% found just once. Here the sequenced sample was CD4+ T cells from peripheral blood mononuclear cells, taken in the second trimester of pregnancy. Receptor source: a female donor with multiple sclerosis, enrolled in a pregnancy study. CDR3s include the opening cysteine and the closing phenylalanine or tryptophan. A D gene is named only where the DNA matches it firmly. Clone size is shown for a subset of rows, as once, few, many or a class of expanded clone.

abundance,v_gene,d_gene,j_gene,CDR3nt,CDR3aa
once,TRBV27,TRBD1,TRBJ1-4,TGTGCCAGCAGTTTCAGGGGGCAGGAAAAACTGTTTTTT,CASSFRGQEKLFF
once,TRBV7-6,TRBD1,TRBJ1-2,TGTGCCAGCAGCTTAGGGGGGACAGGGATGAACTATGGCTACACCTTC,CASSLGGTGMNYGYTF
NA,TRBV28,NA,TRBJ2-5,TGTGCCAGCAGTTTAGGGCAGGGTGGAGAGACCCAGTACTTC,CASSLGQGGETQYF
once,TRBV7-2,NA,TRBJ1-3,TGTGCCAGCAGCTTAGGCGGTAAGAACGGAAACACCATATATTTT,CASSLGGKNGNTIYF
NA,TRBV7-6,NA,TRBJ1-5,TGTGCCAGCAGCCCTTACCAACGGCGGGCAGCTCATCAGCCCCAGCATTTT,CASSPYQRRAAHQPQHF
NA,TRBV7-2,NA,TRBJ2-1,TGTGCCAGCAGCTTAAGAGGTTCTCACAATGAGCAGTTCTTC,CASSLRGSHNEQFF
NA,TRBV2,TRBD1,TRBJ1-5,TGTGCCAGCAGGGCCTCAGGGGGCGGGCCCCAGCATTTT,CASRASGGGPQHF
NA,TRBV2,TRBD1,TRBJ2-5,TGTGCCAGCAGTTTTGGACAGGACGGGTTGACCCAGTACTTC,CASSFGQDGLTQYF
NA,TRBV5-8,NA,TRBJ1-5,TGTGCCAGCAGCTTATCCGTCAATCAGCCCCAGCATTTT,CASSLSVNQPQHF
NA,TRBV7-6,NA,TRBJ2-7,TGTGCCAGCAGCTTAGCTTTCGGGGGAACTTACGAGCAGTACTTC,CASSLAFGGTYEQYF
NA,TRBV15,TRBD1,TRBJ1-5,TGTGCCACCAGCAGAGGACAGGGTCTGAGCAATCAGCCCCAGCATTTT,CATSRGQGLSNQPQHF
NA,TRBV7-8,TRBD1,TRBJ1-5,TGTGCCAGCAGCCCCAGGGACAGTAGCAATCAGCCCCAGCATTTT,CASSPRDSSNQPQHF
once,TRBV15,NA,TRBJ1-5,TGTGCCACCAGCAGAGATACCCTGAACAGGGTAAAACAGCCCCAGCATTTT,CATSRDTLNRVKQPQHF
NA,TRBV9,NA,TRBJ1-3,TGTGCCAGCAGCGTAGACGGACAGAATAATCCCATATATTTT,CASSVDGQNNPIYF
NA,TRBV4-2,NA,TRBJ1-2,TGTGCCAGCAGCGGAGGTGGTGGGGGGGCGCATTTCGGTGGCTACACCTTC,CASSGGGGGAHFGGYTF
few,TRBV2,NA,TRBJ1-2,TGTGCCAGCAGCGACATACGTCCGGGAGCCACCTTC,CASSDIRPGATF
NA,TRBV6-5,NA,TRBJ1-1,TGTGCCAGCAGTTACGGGCCAGGGAACACTGAAGCTTTCTTT,CASSYGPGNTEAFF
NA,TRBV5-3,TRBD2,TRBJ2-7,TGTGCCAGAAGCTTGTTTCCGGGGGGTTACGAGCAGTACTTC,CARSLFPGGYEQYF
once,TRBV5-1,TRBD1,TRBJ1-3,TGCGCCAGCAGCTCACAGGGGACCGGACCCGGAAACACCATATATTTT,CASSSQGTGPGNTIYF
NA,TRBV9,NA,TRBJ1-3,TGTGCCAGCAGCGTAAACATCCACTCTGGAAACACCATATATTTT,CASSVNIHSGNTIYF
NA,TRBV6-1,TRBD2,TRBJ2-1,TGTGCCAGCAGCGGACTAGTTTTCCTGAACAATGAGCAGTTCTTC,CASSGLVFLNNEQFF
NA,TRBV7-9,TRBD2,TRBJ2-7,TGTGCCAGCAACGTGGCGGGGGGGTCCTACGAGCAGTACTTC,CASNVAGGSYEQYF
NA,TRBV6-5,TRBD2,TRBJ2-1,TGTGCCAGCAGTTTCGGGACTAGCGGGGGGCATGAGCAGTTCTTC,CASSFGTSGGHEQFF
NA,TRBV9,TRBD1,TRBJ1-4,TGTGCCAGCAGCTCCCGGGACAGGGGCATTACTAATGAAAAACTGTTTTTT,CASSSRDRGITNEKLFF
NA,TRBV5-1,NA,TRBJ1-4,TGCGCCAGCAGCCGCTCAGACAGGTCCCATGAAAAACTGTTTTTT,CASSRSDRSHEKLFF
NA,TRBV7-9,TRBD2,TRBJ2-3,TGTGCCAGCAGCCTTAGCGGGGGGGCCCCAAATACGCAGTATTTT,CASSLSGGAPNTQYF
NA,TRBV4-3,TRBD1,TRBJ2-3,TGCGCCAGCAGCCAAGACCCACGGGGACAGGTTTTGTTT,CASSQDPRGQVLF
once,TRBV2,NA,TRBJ2-6,TGTGCCAGCAGTGTCGCGAGATTCTCTGGGGCCAACGTCCTGACTTTC,CASSVARFSGANVLTF
NA,TRBV19,NA,TRBJ2-2,TGTGCCAGTAGTATAGGACAGGCCGGGGAGCTGTTTTTT,CASSIGQAGELFF
NA,TRBV5-6,TRBD1,TRBJ2-7,TGTGCCAGCAGCCTCGGACAGGGGGCGCGCGAGCAGTACTTC,CASSLGQGAREQYF
NA,TRBV9,TRBD1,TRBJ1-5,TGTGCCAGCAGCCCTAGGGACAGGGATAATCAGCCCCAGCATTTT,CASSPRDRDNQPQHF
NA,TRBV4-1,NA,TRBJ1-1,TGCGCCAGCAGCCAAGAGATTGGGCTGAACACTGAAGCTTTCTTT,CASSQEIGLNTEAFF
NA,TRBV4-3,NA,TRBJ1-2,TGCGCCAGCAGCCAAGAATCGGGCAGGGGCTCAAACTATGGCTACACCTTC,CASSQESGRGSNYGYTF
NA,TRBV19,TRBD1,TRBJ1-2,TGTGCCAGTAGATCCGTCGGGACAGGCGTTGGCTACACCTTC,CASRSVGTGVGYTF
NA,TRBV30,TRBD1,TRBJ1-5,TGTGCCTGGAGTGGTGGACAGGGGCTCAATCAGCCCCAGCATTTT,CAWSGGQGLNQPQHF
NA,TRBV4-2,NA,TRBJ1-4,TGTGCCAGCAGCCAAGTTGGAACAGCTATCGAAAAACTGTTTTTT,CASSQVGTAIEKLFF
NA,TRBV6-5,NA,TRBJ2-5,TGTGCCAGCAGTTACTCGAGACTTCAAGAGACCCAGTACTTC,CASSYSRLQETQYF
once,TRBV4-3,TRBD1,TRBJ1-2,TGCGCCAGCAGCCACGCCCGGACAGGGAACGGCTACACCTTC,CASSHARTGNGYTF
NA,TRBV5-1,TRBD1,TRBJ1-6,TGCGCCAGCAGCTTGGGGGGACAGGACTCTTCACCCCTCCACTTT,CASSLGGQDSSPLHF
NA,TRBV7-9,NA,TRBJ2-5,TGTGCCAGCAGCTTAGCCCATTTTGAGACCCAGTACTTC,CASSLAHFETQYF
NA,TRBV19,NA,TRBJ1-1,TGTGCCAGTAAAACAGGGAGTGGGGGAGCGAACACTGAAGCTTTCTTT,CASKTGSGGANTEAFF
many,TRBV6-4,NA,TRBJ1-1,TGTGCCAGCAGTGAACAGTGGAACACTGAAGCTTTCTTT,CASSEQWNTEAFF
NA,TRBV29-1,TRBD1,TRBJ1-2,TGCAGCGTTGAAGACAGGGGGCCTGGCTACACCTTC,CSVEDRGPGYTF
NA,TRBV9,TRBD1,TRBJ1-3,TGTGCCAGCAGCGCGACAGGGGTGGCTGGAAACACCATATATTTT,CASSATGVAGNTIYF
NA,TRBV7-3,NA,TRBJ1-3,TGTGCCAGCAGCTTAACGGGCAGGGGTGGAAACACCATATATTTT,CASSLTGRGGNTIYF
NA,TRBV27,NA,TRBJ1-1,TGTGCCAGCAGTTTATCTGAGTGGAGGTGGAACACTGAAGCTTTCTTT,CASSLSEWRWNTEAFF
once,TRBV9,TRBD2,TRBJ2-5,TGTGCCAGCAGCGTAAGCGGGACGTTCCAAGAGACCCAGTACTTC,CASSVSGTFQETQYF
NA,TRBV7-9,NA,TRBJ1-2,TGTGCCAGCAGCGGGAGGACCTGGACGTATGGCTACACCTTC,CASSGRTWTYGYTF
NA,TRBV11-3,NA,TRBJ1-1,TGTGCCAGCAGCTTTTCACAGAACACTGAAGCTTTCTTT,CASSFSQNTEAFF
NA,TRBV13,NA,TRBJ2-3,TGTGCCAGCAGGCCCTATAGCACAGATACGCAGTATTTT,CASRPYSTDTQYF
NA,TRBV18,NA,TRBJ2-7,TGTGCCAGCTCTCCAGGACTATCCTACGAGCAGTACTTC,CASSPGLSYEQYF
once,TRBV29-1,NA,TRBJ2-7,TGCAGCGCCCTGGGGCAGGACCTATTCTCCTACGAGCAGTACTTC,CSALGQDLFSYEQYF
few,TRBV7-9,NA,TRBJ1-1,TGTGCCAGCAGCACCCCGTTAGGGGTGGGGACTGAAGCTTTCTTT,CASSTPLGVGTEAFF
NA,TRBV10-3,TRBD1,TRBJ1-4,TGTGCCACCGCCGGGACAGCGAATGAAAAACTGTTTTTT,CATAGTANEKLFF